What follows are 20 T cell receptor beta chains derived from one specimen sequenced in a study of cytomegalovirus exposure and HLA in healthy donors. Researchers ran the PCR with 60 Vbeta and 13 Jbeta primers. The repertoire was sequenced with immunoSEQ multiplex PCR; TCRdb's copy has only in-frame clones and lacks some. The sample holds 45,000 to 60,000 clones; approximately 70% are singletons and the top ten take 3%. Sequencing was performed on PBMCs. The receptor source for this set is a man aged 18 to 35 in good health and CMV-seronegative.

The chain couples TRBV29-1 to TRBJ2-1; 11 bases are a match to TRBD2. The junction had 3 bases not matched to a gene; V was cut back by 2 bases and J by 6 bases. CDR1 is SQVTM, CDR2 ANQGSEA, per germline. The CDR3 has 14 amino acids. Here the CDR3 reads CSVETSGRGNEQFF. CDR3 sequence (DNA): TGCAGCGTTGAAACTAGCGGGAGAGGCAATGAGCAGTTCTTC.

About this clone itself: The CDR3 does not end in the conserved phenylalanine or tryptophan, so this is likely a read error. The genes are TRBV27 and TRBJ1-1; D not certain. V lost 8 bases to trimming and J lost 4 bases, with 8 bases between them. The germline gives CDR1 MNHEY, CDR2 SMNVEV (reference sequence). The CDR3 consists of 11 residues. The CDR3 region has the DNA TGTGCCAGCCGAGCCTTCACTGAAGCTTTCCTT. Translation: CASRAFTEAFL.

V gene TRBV4-1 combines with J gene TRBJ1-1, with 8 bases lining up with TRBD1. Germline lookup yields CDR1 MGHRA and CDR2 YSYEKL. V lost 1 base, J lost 5 bases, and 9 bases stayed unmatched. The CDR3 contains 16 residues. The CDR3 DNA sequence: TGCGCCAGCAGCCAAGGAGAGGACAGGGTAGGGACTGAAGCTTTCTTT. Translated: CASSQGEDRVGTEAFF.

This rearrangement joins TRBV5-8 to TRBJ2-1; D possibly corresponds to TRBD2 (6 bases). The CDR3 length is 15 residues. Trimming shortened V by 0 bases and J by 7 bases, and 14 bases separated the two germline ends. The V gene's germline CDR1 is SGHTS and CDR2 YDEGEE. In DNA form, the CDR3 reads TGTGCCAGCAGCTTGGTACTAGCTGTCCTGAATGAGCAGTTCTTC. Translation gives CASSLVLAVLNEQFF.

The genes are TRBV7-2 and TRBJ1-5; maybe TRBD1 (6 bases). This CDR3 spans 15 amino acids. V shed 5 bases and J shed 0 bases, with 11 bases lying between them. CDR1 is SGHTA and CDR2 is FQGNSA in the germline V gene. The CDR3 nucleotides read TGTGCCAGCAGCACAGACAGGAATAGCAATCAGCCCCAGCATTTT. Translation gives CASSTDRNSNQPQHF.

There are a few counts of this clone. V is TRBV5-1 and J is TRBJ2-3, with 8 bases fitting TRBD2. This CDR3 region has 16 residues. Germline trimming cut 0 bases from V and 3 bases from J; bases unmatched to any gene: 6. Germline CDR1 is SGHRS and CDR2 is YFSETQ. CDR3 nucleotides: TGCGCCAGCAGCTTGGCGGCGGGAGGCCGAACAGATACGCAGTATTTT. It translates to CASSLAAGGRTDTQYF.

The chain couples TRBV29-1 to TRBJ1-1; a weak D match, TRBD1 (6 bases). The CDR3 has 14 amino acids. Germline loops: CDR1 SQVTM, CDR2 ANQGSEA. V was shortened by 4 bases and J by 0 bases, with 12 bases between the two germline ends. The CDR3 bases are TGCAGCGTTGCGCGGACAGTGATGAACACTGAAGCTTTCTTT. Its translation: CSVARTVMNTEAFF.

This chain links TRBV6-5 with TRBJ1-1; D is ambiguous. The length of the CDR3 is 14 residues. Between the trimmed V and J ends, which lost 4 bases and 4 bases, there was a span of 13 bases. Germline CDR1 reads MNHEY; CDR2 reads SVGAGI. The CDR3 protein is CASSFQESSTEAFF. DNA of the CDR3: TGTGCCAGCAGTTTCCAGGAATCGAGCACTGAAGCTTTCTTT.

This clone appeared once. The chain couples TRBV9 to TRBJ2-7; 7 nucleotides agree with TRBD2. V was clipped by 0 bases and J by 3 bases; unmatched bases: 6. The CDR3 consists of 15 residues. CDR1 and CDR2 (germline): SGDLS, YYNGEE. The CDR3 bases are TGTGCCAGCAGCGTAGCTACAGGACTAGACTACGAGCAGTACTTC. This sequence encodes CASSVATGLDYEQYF.

In this sample, this clone turned up once. The chain joins TRBV5-1 to TRBJ2-5; no firm D call. The V end lost 2 bases, the J end lost 2 bases, and 7 bases lay between the germline ends. CDR1 SGHRS and CDR2 YFSETQ come from the germline V gene. The CDR3 sequence is 13 residues long. The CDR3 region is CASSFGRQETQYF. DNA for the CDR3: TGCGCCAGCAGCTTCGGCAGGCAAGAGACCCAGTACTTC.

The CDR3 here is CASSDGSQEVNYGYTF. DNA for the CDR3: TGTGCCAGCAGTGACGGGTCCCAGGAGGTTAACTATGGCTACACCTTC. The chain uses TRBV2 and TRBJ1-2; D uncertain. The germline gives CDR1 SNHLY, CDR2 FYNNEI. This CDR3 comprises 16 residues. Between the trimmed V and J ends, which lost 3 bases and 1 base, there was a span of 15 bases. The entire variable domain, with the rest obtained from reference TRBV2 and TRBJ1-2, is as follows: EPEVTQTPSHQVTQMGQEVILRCVPISNHLYFYWYRQILGQKVEFLVSFYNNEISEKSEIFDDQFSVERPDGSNFTLKIRSTKLEDSAMYFCASSDGSQEVNYGYTFGSGTRLTVV.

The sample holds a few counts of this clone. The V call is TRBV28, the J call TRBJ2-7, with D perhaps TRBD1 (6 bases). Germline V CDR1 and CDR2: MDHEN, SYDVKM. V dropped 7 bases and J dropped 1 base, with 17 bases sitting between them. The CDR3 consists of 15 residues. The CDR3 nucleotides are TGTGCCAGCATCAGACAACAGGGATTATCCTACGAGCAGTACTTC. As protein: CASIRQQGLSYEQYF.

The gene calls are TRBV10-3 and TRBJ1-5; D not certain. The CDR3 extends over 15 amino acids. Trimming took 0 bases from V and 4 from J, leaving 10 bases between them. The germline V gene has CDR1 ENHRY and CDR2 SYGVKD. The CDR3 DNA sequence: TGTGCCATCAGTGAGTCGGCGGTTCTTAATCAGCCCCAGCATTTT. Protein sequence: CAISESAVLNQPQHF.

The genes are TRBV15 and TRBJ2-5; the D gene is possibly TRBD1 (6 bases). V lost 1 base to trimming and J lost 3 bases, with 15 bases between them. Per germline, CDR1 LNHNV and CDR2 YYDKDF (reference sequence). The CDR3 extends over 16 amino acids. The CDR3 sequence: CATSRGYGTSEETQYF. The CDR3 DNA reads TGTGCCACCAGCAGAGGTTACGGGACATCGGAAGAGACCCAGTACTTC.

The V and J genes are TRBV29-1 and TRBJ2-7; TRBD2 matches at 7 bases. Germline CDR1 and CDR2: SQVTM and ANQGSEA. The V segment lost 4 bases and the J segment 4 bases; nucleotides outside the gene matches: 7. The CDR3 is made up of 13 amino acids. The CDR3 loop is CSVGGGSRYEQYF. CDR3 DNA: TGCAGCGTTGGAGGCGGGAGTCGATACGAGCAGTACTTC.

This chain links TRBV10-1 with TRBJ1-1; the match to TRBD1 covers 9 bases. The CDR3 length is 13 residues. V lost 8 bases and J lost 6; bases outside the gene matches: 7. Germline CDR1 is WNHNN and CDR2 is SYGVQD (reference sequence). CDR3 nucleotide sequence: TGCGCCAGCTGGGGGACAGGGCGGTCTGAAGCTTTCTTT. Residues: CASWGTGRSEAFF.

The chain has TRBV28 and TRBJ1-5; a weak D match, TRBD1 (5 bases). CDR3 length: 12 residues. V gave up 4 bases and J gave up 11 bases, with 12 bases separating them. The germline gives CDR1 MDHEN, CDR2 SYDVKM. The CDR3 nucleotides read TGTGCCAGCAGTTCACAGGAATGGTCCCAGCATTTT. Protein product: CASSSQEWSQHF.

The genes are TRBV28 and TRBJ2-2; possible D gene TRBD1, 5 bases. Germline V CDR1 and CDR2: MDHEN, SYDVKM. The CDR3 spans 13 residues. V lost 7 bases, J lost 2 bases, and 8 bases lay in between. The CDR3 DNA follows: TGTGCCAGCATTAGGGGTAACACCGGGGAGCTGTTTTTT. Protein product: CASIRGNTGELFF.

V gene TRBV29-1 combines with J gene TRBJ1-1; D is ambiguous. V was clipped by 5 bases and J by 8 bases, with 15 bases between them. The germline CDR1 and CDR2 sequences are SQVTM and ANQGSEA. There are 12 residues in the CDR3. CDR3 sequence (DNA): TGCAGCGTTCACCGAGGGAGGGCCGAAGCTTTCTTT. It is translated as CSVHRGRAEAFF.

The chain carries TRBV10-3 and TRBJ2-5, with 11 bases identical to TRBD1. V lost 2 bases and J lost 6; bases outside the gene matches: 5. CDR1 and CDR2 (germline): ENHRY, SYGVKD. This CDR3 contains 15 residues. The CDR3 nucleotides read TGTGCCATCAGTGAGCCGGGACAGGGGGGGAAGACCCAGTACTTC. It is translated as CAISEPGQGGKTQYF.